The T cell receptor (beta chain) under discussion was sequenced for a study of glioma-infiltrating T cells after dendritic cell vaccination. Study results and caveats: Higher TCR clonality did not directly relate to longer survival. Complete blood and tumor specimen sets were limited to few patients.

A note on this clone: Its antigen is still unknown.

The primer mix had 60 V beta and 13 J beta primers. Assay used: immunoSEQ multiplex PCR; TCRdb lists only in-frame clones, some missing. The sample yields about 96,000 clones, roughly 83% seen once. V lost 6 bases to trimming and J lost 12 bases, with 20 bases between them. The CDR3 spans 13 residues. Germline V lookup: CDR1 MNHEY, CDR2 SVGAGI. This specimen was blood, taken before dendritic cell vaccination. The chain couples TRBV6-5 to TRBJ1-1, with D unclear. The receptor comes from a human donor with glioblastoma. The CDR3 reads CASRPRLTASPFF. CDR3 bases: TGTGCCAGCAGGCCAAGACTCACCGCATCGCCTTTCTTT.